This T cell receptor beta chain was retrieved from a study of T cell repertoires in cytomegalovirus infection. Study details: CMV infection plus the matching HLA type was flagged by public TCR beta signatures.

The V and J ends lost 0 bases and 6 bases respectively, with 24 bases between them. CDR1 is GTSNPN and CDR2 is SVGIG in the germline V gene (reference sequence). CDR3 size: 17 residues. TCRdb reanalysed the reads using MiXCR and keeps one entry per CDR3 protein. Of 6,000 or so distinct CDR3 sequences listed, about half were seen once; the top ten hold about 90%. Study-wide points: Adding up the frequency of public TCR beta families identified people who carried CMV plus the relevant HLA. Dominating the ex vivo response were HLA-C-restricted CMV-specific TCR beta clonotypes.

Concerning this clonotype itself: Its target is unknown.

This TCR came from a human donor in good health (CMV status not recorded). Some clones in this sample may be carry-over from other donors' samples. The sample was PBMCs, sequenced either directly or after in vitro stimulation (not recorded which). The J gene is TRBJ2-7, the V gene TRBV30; D gene ambiguous. The CDR3 DNA follows: TGTGCCTGGAGTGTACGAATGTCTAGGGTCCCCCCGTCCGAGCAGTACTTC. Its translation is CAWSVRMSRVPPSEQYF.